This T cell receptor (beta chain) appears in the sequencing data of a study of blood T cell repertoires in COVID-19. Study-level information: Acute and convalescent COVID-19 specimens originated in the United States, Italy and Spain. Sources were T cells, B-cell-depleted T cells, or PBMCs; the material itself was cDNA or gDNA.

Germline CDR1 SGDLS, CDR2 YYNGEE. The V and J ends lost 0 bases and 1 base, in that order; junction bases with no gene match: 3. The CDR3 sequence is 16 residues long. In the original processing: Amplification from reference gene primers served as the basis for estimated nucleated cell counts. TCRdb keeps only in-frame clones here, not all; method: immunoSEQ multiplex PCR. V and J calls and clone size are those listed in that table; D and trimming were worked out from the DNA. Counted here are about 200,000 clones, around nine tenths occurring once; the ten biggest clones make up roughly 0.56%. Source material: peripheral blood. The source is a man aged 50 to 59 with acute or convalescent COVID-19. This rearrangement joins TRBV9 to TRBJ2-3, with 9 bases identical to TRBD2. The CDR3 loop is CASSVVGGRGTDTQYF. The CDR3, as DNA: TGTGCCAGCAGCGTAGTGGGCGGGAGGGGCACAGATACGCAGTATTTT.